This T cell receptor (beta chain) was sequenced in a study of T-cell memory formation after mild COVID-19. Study-wide results and caveats: Shrinking CD4+ clones resided mostly in CM and EM, and CD8+ ones in EMRA. Day 15 to 85 contractors were CD4/CD8 balanced; later expanders leaned CD4+. That cross-reactive memory joined was suggested by some responding clones appearing in pre-infection memory.

This clonotype was observed a handful of times. The antigen remains undetermined. Employing constant-segment primers, 5'RACE generated TCR alpha and TCR beta cDNA libraries bearing sample barcodes and UMIs. TCRdb fed the 5' RACE reads into MiXCR, producing one record per CDR3 protein. The data contain hundreds of thousands of distinct CDR3 sequences, roughly 8% of them singletons. The CDR3 spans 14 residues. Trimming took 6 bases from V and 2 from J, leaving 11 bases between them. Germline V gene data show CDR1 as MNHEY and CDR2 as SVGAGI. This clonotype originated in a man aged 18-30 years who had mild COVID-19 (a few samples of this study predate the infection). Cell type and time point are not known. The chain combines TRBV6-5 with TRBJ1-5; no definite D call. The sample consisted of PBMCs or a T cell subset sorted from them (not recorded which). As DNA, the CDR3 is TGTGCCAGCAGCAACGAAGCTGGCAATCAGCCCCAGCATTTT. Residues: CASSNEAGNQPQHF.